This T cell receptor (beta chain) was identified in a study of spatial heterogeneity in lung cancer. Study information: Matched bulk RNA-seq gave a T cell module score that correlated strongly with tumor-region TCR transcript counts.

CDR3 size: 13 residues. Germline-derived CDR1 and CDR2 are SGHNT and YYREEE (reference sequence). V gave up 4 bases and J gave up 10 bases; unmatched junction bases: 2. Study observations and caveats: Tumoral mutation counts were tracked by counts of expanded intratumoral alpha and beta TCRs.

This clonotype was recorded at least ten times. Its antigen remains unknown. Every TCR cDNA molecule bore its own unique molecular identifier. MiXCR, run by TCRdb on the 5' RACE reads, gives a single entry per CDR3 protein. The sample includes 100,000 to 110,000 distinct CDR3 sequences, 4% to 4.5% of them seen just once. The time point is: sample taken at primary tumor resection. A total of under 80 untreated early-stage non-small cell lung cancer patients served as donors. Unsorted tumor, nontumor lung tissue or cryopreserved PBMC supplied the whole RNA. The sequence was obtained from a male donor with early-stage non-small cell lung cancer. The starting material was lung tumor tissue, obtained at surgery. The V call is TRBV5-4, the J call TRBJ2-1; 13 bases are a match to TRBD2. The chain's CDR3 is CASSEGLAGEQFF. In nucleotides, the CDR3 is TGTGCCAGCAGCGAGGGACTAGCGGGAGAGCAGTTCTTC. Full variable domain (rest looked up from reference TRBV5-4 and TRBJ2-1): ETGVTQSPTHLIKTRGQQVTLRCSSQSGHNTVSWYQQALGQGPQFIFQYYREEENGRGNFPPRFSGLQFPNYSSELNVNALELDDSALYLCASSEGLAGEQFFGPGTRLTVL.